This is a list of T cell receptor beta chains from one sample in a study of identical twins. TCRdb re-called the 5' RACE reads through MiXCR, storing one row per CDR3 protein. The data hold 640,000 or so distinct CDR3 sequences, with approximately 6% observed a single time. The sample taken for sequencing was naive T cells sorted from blood. The receptors were sampled from a man younger than 35 in good health. The CDR3 runs from the conserved cysteine through the conserved F or W. The D gene is left open where the match is weak. Some rows mark clone size as missing; the rest say once, few, many or name a class of expanded clone.

few | TRBJ2-2 | TRBD1 | TRBV6-1 | CASSLISGGRNTGELFF | TGTGCCAGCAGTCTCATTTCAGGGGGCCGGAACACCGGGGAGCTGTTTTTT
few | TRBJ2-7 | . | TRBV7-9 | CASSLARNRGYEQYF | TGTGCCAGCAGCTTAGCGCGGAACCGGGGGTACGAGCAGTACTTC
. | TRBJ1-1 | . | TRBV3-1 | CASSQETEAFF | TGTGCCAGCAGCCAAGAAACTGAAGCTTTCTTT
few | TRBJ2-3 | TRBD2 | TRBV7-2 | CASRSGVHTTDTQYF | TGTGCCAGCAGGAGCGGGGTCCATACCACAGATACGCAGTATTTT
few | TRBJ2-6 | . | TRBV4-3 | CASSQDPDSGANVLTF | TGCGCCAGCAGCCAAGACCCCGACAGTGGGGCCAACGTCCTGACTTTC
many | TRBJ1-4 | . | TRBV25-1 | CASPGGEGEKLFF | TGTGCCAGCCCGGGAGGGGAAGGAGAAAAACTGTTTTTT
many | TRBJ2-7 | TRBD1 | TRBV18 | CASSPPTGGPYEQYF | TGTGCCAGCTCACCACCGACAGGGGGTCCCTACGAGCAGTACTTC
many | TRBJ2-3 | TRBD2 | TRBV20-1 | CSAVTGLAGDTQYF | TGCAGTGCTGTGACGGGACTAGCGGGAGATACGCAGTATTTT
many | TRBJ1-4 | TRBD1 | TRBV12-3/TRBV12-4 | CASSPGQGASTNEKLFF | TGTGCCAGCAGCCCGGGACAGGGGGCATCAACTAATGAAAAACTGTTTTTT
many | TRBJ1-3 | . | TRBV10-3 | CAISGTSGNTIYF | TGTGCCATCTCGGGGACCTCTGGAAACACCATATATTTT
. | TRBJ2-7 | TRBD1 | TRBV7-9 | CASSPRTGSEQYF | TGTGCCAGCAGCCCCCGGACAGGGAGCGAGCAGTACTTC
many | TRBJ2-3 | . | TRBV5-1 | CASSRTGRADTQYF | TGCGCCAGCAGCAGAACCGGACGAGCGGATACGCAGTATTTT
many | TRBJ2-7 | . | TRBV27 | CASSPAPLGYYEQYF | TGTGCCAGCAGCCCGGCTCCCCTGGGCTACTACGAGCAGTACTTC
many | TRBJ1-1 | . | TRBV14 | CASSHTTTYTEAFF | TGTGCCAGCAGCCATACCACCACGTACACTGAAGCTTTCTTT
many | TRBJ2-1 | TRBD2 | TRBV6-2/TRBV6-3 | CASSYVPSGLYNEQFF | TGTGCCAGCAGTTACGTCCCTAGCGGGCTCTACAATGAGCAGTTCTTC
many | TRBJ1-1 | . | TRBV20-1 | CSARLAGNTEAFF | TGCAGTGCTAGGCTTGCAGGGAACACTGAAGCTTTCTTT
few | TRBJ2-7 | . | TRBV2 | CASSEYAGLRQYF | TGTGCCAGCAGTGAATACGCGGGGTTAAGGCAGTACTTC